Presented here are 10 T cell receptor beta chains from one specimen sequenced in a study of blood T cell repertoires in COVID-19. Sequenced by immunoSEQ multiplex PCR; TCRdb stores in-frame clones only, minus some. The table shows 200,000 to 250,000 clones, with 88% occurring only once. The sequenced material came from PBMCs or T cells enriched from blood (not recorded which). The origin of the receptors is a woman aged 25 to 39 who had recovered from COVID-19.

DNA of the CDR3: TGTGCCAGCAGACGCGAGCGGGGGGGCCACGGGGAGCTGTTTTTT. The encoded protein is CASRRERGGHGELFF. The chain links TRBV11-2 to TRBJ2-2; 10 bases align to TRBD2. The CDR3 contains 15 residues. The trim removed 6 bases at V and 7 bases at J, leaving 8 bases unmatched. CDR1 and CDR2 (germline): SGHAT, FQNNGV.

The chain combines TRBV7-6 with TRBJ2-7; 7 bases fit TRBD2. Germline V CDR1 and CDR2: SGHVS, FNYEAQ. V was clipped by 0 bases and J by 3 bases; unmatched bases: 2. The CDR3 runs to 14 residues. As DNA, the CDR3 is TGTGCCAGCAGCTTAGCCGGGGGGAACTACGAGCAGTACTTC. Translating it yields CASSLAGGNYEQYF. The complete variable domain, with remaining parts taken from reference TRBV7-6 and TRBJ2-7, reads GAGVSQSPRYKVTKRGQDVALRCDPISGHVSLYWYRQALGQGPEFLTYFNYEAQQDKSGLPNDRFSAERPEGSISTLTIQRTEQRDSAMYRCASSLAGGNYEQYFGPGTRLTVT.

V usage is TRBV11-3 and J usage is TRBJ2-3, with D tentatively TRBD1 (6 bases). CDR1 SGHNT and CDR2 YENEEA come from the germline V gene. V lost 1 base and J 2 bases, leaving 13 bases between the germline ends. This CDR3 has 16 residues. The CDR3 is CASSLVWSGDTDTQYF. The CDR3 DNA follows: TGTGCCAGCAGCTTAGTTTGGTCAGGGGACACAGATACGCAGTATTTT.

The chain has TRBV4-3 and TRBJ2-2, with TRBD2 identical over 10 bases. This CDR3 is built from 17 residues. The germline V gene encodes CDR1 LGHNA and CDR2 YSLEER. Trimming removed 0 bases from V and 5 bases from J; junction bases left unmatched: 6. CDR3 nucleotide sequence: TGCGCCAGCAGCCAAGATACCCCTAGCGGGGGAACCGGGGAGCTGTTTTTT. It is translated as CASSQDTPSGGTGELFF.

In its sample, this clone was seen once. The chain uses TRBV9 and TRBJ2-1, with TRBD2 matching 10 bases. CDR1 is SGDLS, CDR2 YYNGEE, per germline. This CDR3 region has 15 residues. V lost 6 bases to trimming and J lost 4 bases; unmatched junction nucleotides: 7. In DNA, the CDR3 is TGTGCCAGCACCCCGATAGCGGGGGGATACAATGAGCAGTTCTTC. The encoded protein is CASTPIAGGYNEQFF.

The rearrangement links TRBV7-9 to TRBJ1-2, with D tentatively TRBD1 (6 bases). Germline values: CDR1 SEHNR, CDR2 FQNEAQ (reference sequence). Trimming removed 1 base at V and 8 bases at J, with 17 bases between. This CDR3 comprises 15 residues. CDR3: CASSLGRDILGGYTF. The CDR3 DNA sequence: TGTGCCAGCAGCTTAGGCCGGGACATTCTAGGGGGCTACACCTTC.

Here the CDR3 reads CASSQEWQSYEQYF. The CDR3 DNA sequence: TGTGCCAGCAGCCAAGAATGGCAGTCCTACGAGCAGTACTTC. This chain connects TRBV4-2 to TRBJ2-7, with no clear D. This CDR3 is 14 amino acids long. The germline V gene encodes CDR1 LGHNA and CDR2 YNFKEQ. V was clipped by 0 bases and J by 1 base, with 7 bases between them.

For the CDR3, the DNA is TGTGCCAGCAGCCCGTATGGGCTAGGGGAAGACTATGGCTACACCTTC. This gives the protein CASSPYGLGEDYGYTF. V gene TRBV5-6 combines with J gene TRBJ1-2; perhaps TRBD1 as D (5 bases). V was shortened by 4 bases and J by 3 bases, with 19 bases between the two germline ends. Germline V gene data show CDR1 as SGHDT and CDR2 as YYEEEE. The CDR3 runs 16 residues. The whole variable domain, filled in from reference TRBV5-6 and TRBJ1-2, reads DAGVTQSPTHLIKTRGQQVTLRCSPKSGHDTVSWYQQALGQGPQFIFQYYEEEERQRGNFPDRFSGHQFPNYSSELNVNALLLGDSALYLCASSPYGLGEDYGYTFGSGTRLTVV.

V and J are TRBV7-3 and TRBJ2-3; D is uncertain. V shed 2 bases and J shed 0 bases, with 3 bases lying between them. The germline V gene encodes CDR1 SGHTA and CDR2 FQGTGA. CDR3 length: 13 amino acids. The CDR3 is CASSLLSTDTQYF. In DNA, the CDR3 is TGTGCCAGCAGCTTACTAAGCACAGATACGCAGTATTTT.

The J gene is TRBJ2-2, the V gene TRBV7-3; D possibly corresponds to TRBD1 (7 bases). Germline CDR1 is SGHTA and CDR2 is FQGTGA. The ends were cut back, 2 bases at V and 3 bases at J, with 10 bases in the middle. The CDR3 has 15 residues. CDR3 protein: CASSLFRGDTGELFF. In DNA form, the CDR3 reads TGTGCCAGCAGCTTATTCAGGGGGGACACCGGGGAGCTGTTTTTT.